Detailed here is one T cell receptor beta chain. This entry is derived from a study of blood T cell repertoires in COVID-19. Study as a whole: Collection of acute and convalescent COVID-19 samples took place in the United States, Italy and Spain. T cells, B-cell-depleted T cells, or PBMCs provided the cDNA or gDNA that served as material.

Generated by immunoSEQ multiplex PCR, the TCRdb table keeps only in-frame clones and is missing some. The table records some 99,000 clones, nearly 90% of them present only once. The TCR was taken from a man between 65 and 80 years old with acute or convalescent COVID-19. Sequencing was done on a sample of peripheral blood.

The CDR3 is CASSLILAGTRAQYF. In DNA form, the CDR3 reads TGTGCCAGCAGCTTAATACTAGCGGGGACCAGGGCCCAGTACTTC. This sequence joins TRBV7-3 and TRBJ2-5, with 10 bases identical to TRBD2. The CDR3 consists of 15 residues. The ends lost 1 base at V and 9 bases at J; junction bases unmatched: 8. Germline assignment: CDR1 SGHTA and CDR2 FQGTGA.